These 25 T cell receptor beta chains were all obtained from the same sample, sequenced in a study of cytomegalovirus exposure and HLA in healthy donors. It was with 60 Vbeta and 13 Jbeta primers that the PCR ran. Data came from immunoSEQ multiplex PCR; TCRdb stores just in-frame clones and leaves some out. The sample comprises around 200,000 clones, roughly 79% of which are singletons, and 1.9% rests with the top ten. What was sequenced was PBMCs. Source of these receptors: a young man in good health and CMV-seronegative.

The V call is TRBV4-1, the J call TRBJ2-7, with 8 positions matching TRBD2. The CDR3 contains 15 residues. V shed 2 bases, J shed 0 bases, and the junction held 3 bases outside the gene matches. Germline V gives CDR1 MGHRA, CDR2 YSYEKL. The CDR3 region is CASSQSGGISYEQYF. CDR3 in DNA: TGCGCCAGCAGCCAAAGCGGGGGAATCTCCTACGAGCAGTACTTC.

The chain uses TRBV21-1 and TRBJ2-1; TRBD2 was called by the table and not checked on the DNA. TRBV21-1 is assigned pseudogene status. The CDR3 contains 16 residues. The CDR3 coding sequence is TGTGCCAGCAGCAAAGACGCGGGCAGCTCCTACAATGAGCAGTTCTTC. Amino acids: CASSKDAGSSYNEQFF.

This chain joins TRBV27 and TRBJ2-5, with TRBD1 as a possible D gene (6 bases). The J call may not be correct, given that the DNA end is closer to TRBJ2-7. Germline-derived CDR1 and CDR2 are MNHEY and SMNVEV (reference sequence). This CDR3 is built from 14 residues. This chain's CDR3 is CASSSPRGAYEQYF. In nucleotides, the CDR3 is TGTGCCAGCAGTTCTCCCAGGGGAGCCTACGAGCAGTACTTC.

The J gene is TRBJ2-7, the V gene TRBV5-1, with 9 bases lining up with TRBD1. The V gene end was trimmed by 7 bases and the J gene end by 3 bases; junction bases not matched to a gene: 8. CDR3 length equals 14 residues. Germline V gives CDR1 SGHRS, CDR2 YFSETQ. In nucleotides, the CDR3 is TGCGCCAGCGGGGAACAGGGGGCGATCTACGAGCAGTACTTC. Amino acid sequence: CASGEQGAIYEQYF.

V gene TRBV28 combines with J gene TRBJ1-5; TRBD1 is a possible D gene (6 bases). Looked up from germline, CDR1 is MDHEN and CDR2 is SYDVKM. The CDR3 totals 16 residues. V lost 4 bases, J lost 1 base, and 14 bases lay in between. CDR3 loop: CASSSNREPSNQPQHF. The CDR3 DNA reads as TGTGCCAGCAGTTCCAACAGGGAGCCAAGCAATCAGCCCCAGCATTTT.

The rearrangement links TRBV5-4 to TRBJ2-1; perhaps TRBD2 as D (6 bases). CDR1 and CDR2 from the germline V gene are SGHNT and YYREEE (reference sequence). CDR3 length: 15 amino acids. Trimming removed 10 bases from V and 4 bases from J, with 21 bases in between. In nucleotides, the CDR3 is TGTGCCGCGGACGATGGCGGGAACCTTTACAATGAGCAGTTCTTC. Translating gives CAADDGGNLYNEQFF.

This clone has only one observation. V is TRBV9 and J is TRBJ2-1; 7 bases map to TRBD1. Trimming took 0 bases from V and 7 from J; bases not matched to a gene: 10. The CDR3 totals 16 residues. CDR1 is SGDLS, CDR2 YYNGEE, per germline. The CDR3 reads CASSVVGWETGNEQFF. The CDR3, as DNA: TGTGCCAGCAGCGTAGTAGGATGGGAGACAGGGAATGAGCAGTTCTTC.

This clone showed up just once. The DNA for the CDR3 is TGTGCCAGCAGCTCCGGGACTAGCGGGAGGACCGACGAGCAGTACTTC. Its protein is CASSSGTSGRTDEQYF. This chain links TRBV7-3 with TRBJ2-7, with 15 bases fitting TRBD2. The CDR3 runs 16 residues. The junction had 6 bases not matched to a gene; V was cut back by 4 bases and J by 5 bases. Germline V gene sequence: CDR1 SGHTA, CDR2 FQGTGA.

A word on this clone: Within the sample, other DNA sequences also encode this same CDR3. This rearrangement joins TRBV28 to TRBJ1-5, with 9 bases matching TRBD1. The CDR3 runs 16 residues. Germline V lookup: CDR1 MDHEN, CDR2 SYDVKM. Trimming removed 4 bases from V and 2 bases from J; junction bases left unmatched: 6. As DNA, the CDR3 is TGTGCCAGCAGTTCGCTGACAGGGGGGGGCAATCAGCCCCAGCATTTT. Translating it yields CASSSLTGGGNQPQHF.

The genes are TRBV27 and TRBJ1-2, with unresolved D. V gave up 6 bases and J gave up 8 bases, with 13 bases separating them. The CDR3 contains 12 residues. Per germline, CDR1 MNHEY and CDR2 SMNVEV (reference sequence). For the CDR3, the DNA is TGTGCCAGCAGCCCGGGGTTTGGAGGCTACACCTTC. This gives the protein CASSPGFGGYTF.

The genes are TRBV29-1 and TRBJ2-7; 12 bases fit TRBD2. This CDR3 has 13 residues. V was clipped by 5 bases and J by 3 bases; unmatched bases: 2. Germline lookup yields CDR1 SQVTM and CDR2 ANQGSEA. CDR3 sequence (DNA): TGCAGCGTTAGGGGACTAGCGGGCTACGAGCAGTACTTC. As protein: CSVRGLAGYEQYF.

This chain connects TRBV4-2 to TRBJ1-2; D may be TRBD1 (6 bases). Germline V gives CDR1 LGHNA, CDR2 YNFKEQ. Trimming shortened V by 0 bases and J by 5 bases, and 13 bases separated the two germline ends. The CDR3 spans 15 residues. This CDR3 reads CASSQDWNRVYGYTF. CDR3 nucleotides: TGTGCCAGCAGCCAAGATTGGAACAGGGTTTATGGCTACACCTTC.

V and J are TRBV7-6 and TRBJ2-3, with 9 bases matching TRBD2. The CDR3 extends over 15 amino acids. Germline V lookup: CDR1 SGHVS, CDR2 FNYEAQ. The junction had 7 bases not matched to a gene; V was cut back by 5 bases and J by 4 bases. As DNA, the CDR3 is TGTGCCAGCAGCGCCTTTAGCGGGAGTTCAGATACGCAGTATTTT. Amino acids: CASSAFSGSSDTQYF.

CDR3 DNA sequence: TGTGCCAGCAGCGCCTTTACTACTAGCGGGATTTACGAGCAGTACTTC. Its translation is CASSAFTTSGIYEQYF. The chain recombines TRBV11-2 with TRBJ2-7; 10 bases line up with TRBD2. Looked up from germline, CDR1 is SGHAT and CDR2 is FQNNGV. V dropped 5 bases and J dropped 4; count of bases not matched to a gene: 11. This CDR3 spans 16 amino acids.

The chain has TRBV19 and TRBJ2-7; 8 bases are shared with TRBD1. V trimming: 6 bases; J trimming: 5 bases; junction bases outside the gene matches: 12. The V gene's germline CDR1 is LNHDA and CDR2 SQIVND (reference sequence). The CDR3 loop spans 15 amino acids. CDR3 amino acids: CASRTAGTGSDEQYF. The CDR3 nucleotides are TGTGCCAGTAGGACAGCCGGGACAGGTAGTGACGAGCAGTACTTC.

This clone was seen only a few times. The rearrangement links TRBV12-5 to TRBJ2-1; 16 bases are a match to TRBD2. V was clipped by 5 bases and J by 9 bases; unmatched bases: 13. The CDR3 length is 18 residues. Germline V gene data show CDR1 as LGHNT and CDR2 as FRNRAP. The CDR3 DNA reads as TGTGCTAGTGGTCCTCCCCCGGGACTAGCGGGAGGGCGGGGTGAGCAGTTCTTC. Residues: CASGPPPGLAGGRGEQFF.

The chain uses TRBV7-3 and TRBJ2-2; TRBD1 aligns across 8 bases. V gave up 1 base and J gave up 4 bases; unmatched junction bases: 8. Germline CDR1 is SGHTA and CDR2 is FQGTGA. This CDR3 region has 17 residues. DNA for the CDR3: TGTGCCAGCAGCTTAAATTCGGACAGGGCAGGCACCGGGGAGCTGTTTTTT. Translating gives CASSLNSDRAGTGELFF.

This rearrangement joins TRBV4-2 to TRBJ2-3; 13 nucleotides line up with TRBD2. Per the germline V gene, CDR1 is LGHNA and CDR2 is YNFKEQ. J lost 11 bases, V lost 4 bases, and 6 bases had no gene match. The CDR3 sequence is 14 residues long. The CDR3 region has the DNA TGTGCCAGCAGCCCGGGACTAGCGGGAACGGAGCAGTATTTT. Protein product: CASSPGLAGTEQYF.

This chain connects TRBV30 to TRBJ1-1, with 8 nucleotides matching TRBD1. Per the germline V gene, CDR1 is GTSNPN and CDR2 is SVGIG (reference sequence). J lost 1 base, V lost 3 bases, and 10 bases had no gene match. This CDR3 is 16 amino acids long. The CDR3 reads CAWRGGGDRWNTEAFF. The CDR3 DNA reads as TGTGCCTGGAGGGGGGGAGGGGACAGGTGGAACACTGAAGCTTTCTTT.

J is TRBJ2-2 and V is TRBV28, with D uncertain. V was pared by 3 bases and J by 4 bases, with 12 bases between. This CDR3 contains 15 residues. Germline CDR1 and CDR2: MDHEN and SYDVKM. For the CDR3, the DNA is TGTGCCAGCAGTTTCTTGGCGGCCTCCACCGGGGAGCTGTTTTTT. It yields the protein CASSFLAASTGELFF.

The chain uses TRBV30 and TRBJ2-2; D might be TRBD1 (5 bases). Trimming shortened V by 5 bases and J by 0 bases, and 16 bases separated the two germline ends. Germline assignment: CDR1 GTSNPN and CDR2 SVGIG (reference sequence). The CDR3 has 16 residues. Here the CDR3 reads CAWLSREAANTGELFF. The DNA for the CDR3 is TGTGCCTGGCTGAGCAGGGAAGCCGCGAACACCGGGGAGCTGTTTTTT.

The rearrangement uses TRBV6-5 and TRBJ1-4; 8 bases line up with TRBD1. The ends lost 4 bases at V and 4 bases at J; junction bases unmatched: 8. The CDR3 consists of 16 residues. Germline V gives CDR1 MNHEY, CDR2 SVGAGI. The CDR3 spells CASSSVGQGVNEKLFF. CDR3 nucleotide sequence: TGTGCCAGCAGTTCAGTCGGACAGGGAGTTAATGAAAAACTGTTTTTT.

The J gene is TRBJ2-7, the V gene TRBV29-1, with D maybe TRBD2 (5 bases). The CDR3 sequence is 15 residues long. V lost 7 bases to trimming and J lost 5 bases, with 24 bases between them. Germline V CDR1 and CDR2: SQVTM, ANQGSEA. DNA for the CDR3: TGCAGCGCCAAAGGCCGGGAAGCGGCTAGGAACGAGCAGTACTTC. This encodes CSAKGREAARNEQYF.

This chain joins TRBV10-3 and TRBJ2-7; 9 nucleotides agree with TRBD2. Germline loops: CDR1 ENHRY, CDR2 SYGVKD. This CDR3 spans 14 amino acids. Trimming took 10 bases from V and 2 from J; bases not matched to a gene: 9. CDR3 bases: TGTGCCACATCCTCTAGCGGGATGACCTACGAGCAGTACTTC. The encoded protein is CATSSSGMTYEQYF.

The chain links TRBV4-1 to TRBJ2-7; a possible D gene is TRBD1 (6 bases). The CDR3 runs to 14 residues. From germline, CDR1 is MGHRA and CDR2 YSYEKL. The V and J ends lost 5 bases and 0 bases respectively, with 11 bases between them. The CDR3 DNA follows: TGCGCCAGCAGCTATCGGACAGTCTCCTACGAGCAGTACTTC. Translation: CASSYRTVSYEQYF.